The 4 T cell receptor beta chains listed next were all sequenced from one sample in a study of CD8 T cells in ankylosing spondylitis. TCRdb ran MiXCR on the 5' RACE reads and lists one entry per CDR3 protein. The data contain 350,000 to 450,000 distinct CDR3 sequences, about 20% of them singletons. Input material: blood, either unsorted or a sorted T cell fraction (not recorded which). The receptors were gathered from a male donor with ankylosing spondylitis or in good health (not recorded which).

The J gene is TRBJ2-5, the V gene TRBV20-1, with TRBD2 identical over 10 bases. Germline CDR1 and CDR2: DFQATT and SNEGSKA (reference sequence). J was trimmed by 7 bases and V by 8 bases; bases with no gene match: 13. This CDR3 has 14 amino acids. The CDR3: CSWLAGALVGTQYF. The CDR3 DNA reads TGCAGTTGGCTAGCGGGGGCACTGGTGGGGACCCAGTACTTC.

This clonotype was recorded a few times. This sequence joins TRBV27 and TRBJ2-1, with TRBD2 identical over 11 bases. Germline V gene lookup returns CDR1 MNHEY and CDR2 SMNVEV (reference sequence). J gave up 7 bases and V 2 bases, and 4 bases lay outside the gene matches. There are 15 residues in the CDR3. The CDR3 bases are TGTGCCAGCAGTTTACTAGCGGGGGGTTGGAATGAGCAGTTCTTC. Translation gives CASSLLAGGWNEQFF.

In its sample, this clonotype was seen a few times. The chain employs TRBV6-5 and TRBJ2-3; D perhaps matches TRBD2 (7 bases). The CDR3 extends over 15 amino acids. Germline loops: CDR1 MNHEY, CDR2 SVGAGI. Trimming left V 5 bases short and J 6 bases short, with 18 bases between. In DNA form, the CDR3 reads TGTGCCAGCAGTCTCGAGGGGGGGGCGATGGATACGCAGTATTTT. Residues: CASSLEGGAMDTQYF.

The chain combines TRBV11-3 with TRBJ2-1; 11 bases are a match to TRBD2. CDR3 length: 16 amino acids. V lost 4 bases to trimming and J lost 3 bases; unmatched junction nucleotides: 5. Per germline, CDR1 SGHNT and CDR2 YENEEA. The CDR3 coding sequence is TGTGCCAGCAGCTCTAAGACTAGCGGGGACTACAATGAGCAGTTCTTC. It yields the protein CASSSKTSGDYNEQFF.